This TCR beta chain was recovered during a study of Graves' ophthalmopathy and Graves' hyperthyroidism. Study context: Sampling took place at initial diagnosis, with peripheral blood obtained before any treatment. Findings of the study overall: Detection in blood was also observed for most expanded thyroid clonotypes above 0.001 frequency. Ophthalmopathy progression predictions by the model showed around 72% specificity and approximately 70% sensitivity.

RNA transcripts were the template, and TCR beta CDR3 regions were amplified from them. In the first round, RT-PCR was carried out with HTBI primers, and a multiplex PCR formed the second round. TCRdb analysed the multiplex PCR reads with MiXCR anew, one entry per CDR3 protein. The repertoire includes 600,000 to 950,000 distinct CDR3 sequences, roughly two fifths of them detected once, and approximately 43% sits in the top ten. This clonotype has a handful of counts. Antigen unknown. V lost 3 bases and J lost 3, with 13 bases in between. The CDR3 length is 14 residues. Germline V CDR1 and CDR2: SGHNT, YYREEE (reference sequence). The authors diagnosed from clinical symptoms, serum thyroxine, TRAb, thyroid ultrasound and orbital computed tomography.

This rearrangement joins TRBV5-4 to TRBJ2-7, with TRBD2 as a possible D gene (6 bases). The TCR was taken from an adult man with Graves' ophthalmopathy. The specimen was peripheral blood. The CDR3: CASSSDSGYYEQYF. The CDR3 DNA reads TGTGCCAGCAGCTCAGATAGCGGATACTACGAGCAGTACTTC. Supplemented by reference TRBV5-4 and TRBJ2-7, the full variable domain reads ETGVTQSPTHLIKTRGQQVTLRCSSQSGHNTVSWYQQALGQGPQFIFQYYREEENGRGNFPPRFSGLQFPNYSSELNVNALELDDSALYLCASSSDSGYYEQYFGPGTRLTVT.